This record looks at one T cell receptor (beta chain) sequence and its context. This sample was included in a study of blood T cell repertoires in COVID-19. Study-wide context: Samples representing acute and convalescent COVID-19 were sourced from the United States, Italy and Spain.

In the authors' methods: Amplifying reference gene primers gave estimates of nucleated cell counts. Assay: immunoSEQ multiplex PCR; the TCRdb copy retains only in-frame clones and omits some. For V, J and clone size, that table is used; D and trimming come from the DNA. The profile shows 170,000 or so clones, approximately 90% of them singletons. The sample consisted of peripheral blood. This clonotype originated in a man in his forties or fifties with acute or convalescent COVID-19.

CDR3 DNA sequence: TGCGCCAGCAGCCAAGATCCGCCGAGGTCACCTGGAAACACCATATATTTT. Protein sequence: CASSQDPPRSPGNTIYF. The chain is built from TRBV4-1 and TRBJ1-3; D ambiguous. Per germline, CDR1 MGHRA and CDR2 YSYEKL. This CDR3 contains 17 residues. Trimming stripped 0 bases from V and 2 bases from J, with 14 bases between.